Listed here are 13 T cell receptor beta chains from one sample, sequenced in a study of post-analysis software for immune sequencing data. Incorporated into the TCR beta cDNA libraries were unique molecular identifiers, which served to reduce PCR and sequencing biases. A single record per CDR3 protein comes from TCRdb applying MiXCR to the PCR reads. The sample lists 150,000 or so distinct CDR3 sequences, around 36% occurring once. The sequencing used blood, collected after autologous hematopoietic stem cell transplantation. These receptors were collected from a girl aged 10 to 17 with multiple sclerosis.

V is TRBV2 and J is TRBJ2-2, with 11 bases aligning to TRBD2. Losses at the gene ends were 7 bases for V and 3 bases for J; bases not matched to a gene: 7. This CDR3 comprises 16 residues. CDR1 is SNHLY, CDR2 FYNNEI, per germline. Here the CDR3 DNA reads TGTGCCAGCAAGGGGACTAGCGGTGATTACACCGGGGAGCTGTTTTTT. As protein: CASKGTSGDYTGELFF. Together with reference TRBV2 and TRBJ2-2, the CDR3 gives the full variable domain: EPEVTQTPSHQVTQMGQEVILRCVPISNHLYFYWYRQILGQKVEFLVSFYNNEISEKSEIFDDQFSVERPDGSNFTLKIRSTKLEDSAMYFCASKGTSGDYTGELFFGEGSRLTVL.

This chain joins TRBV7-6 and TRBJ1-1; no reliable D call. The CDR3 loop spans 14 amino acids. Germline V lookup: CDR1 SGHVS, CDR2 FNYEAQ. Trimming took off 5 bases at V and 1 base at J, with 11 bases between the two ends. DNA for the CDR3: TGTGCCAGCAGCCCCTCCGAGGGGAACACTGAAGCTTTCTTT. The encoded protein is CASSPSEGNTEAFF.

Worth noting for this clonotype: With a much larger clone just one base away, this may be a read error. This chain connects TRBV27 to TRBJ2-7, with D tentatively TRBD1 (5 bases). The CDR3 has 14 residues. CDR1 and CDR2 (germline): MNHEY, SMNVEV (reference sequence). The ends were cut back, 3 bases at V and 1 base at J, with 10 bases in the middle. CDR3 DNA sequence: TGTGCCAGCAGTTTTCACAGGAAGTCCTACGAGCAGTACTTC. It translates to CASSFHRKSYEQYF.

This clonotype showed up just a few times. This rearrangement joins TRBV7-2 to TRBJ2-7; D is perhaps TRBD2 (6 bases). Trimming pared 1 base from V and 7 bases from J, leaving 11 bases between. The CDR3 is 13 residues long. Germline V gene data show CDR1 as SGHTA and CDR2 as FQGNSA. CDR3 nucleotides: TGTGCCAGCAGCTTAGAGGCGGGAAGGGAGCAGTACTTC. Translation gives CASSLEAGREQYF.

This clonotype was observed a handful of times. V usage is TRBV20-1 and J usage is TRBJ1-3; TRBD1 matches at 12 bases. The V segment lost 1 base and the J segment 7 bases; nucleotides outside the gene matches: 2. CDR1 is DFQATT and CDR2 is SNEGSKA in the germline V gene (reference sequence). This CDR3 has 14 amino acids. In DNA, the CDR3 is TGCAGTGCTAGAGCGGGACAGGGGGCTAACACCATATATTTT. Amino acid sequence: CSARAGQGANTIYF.

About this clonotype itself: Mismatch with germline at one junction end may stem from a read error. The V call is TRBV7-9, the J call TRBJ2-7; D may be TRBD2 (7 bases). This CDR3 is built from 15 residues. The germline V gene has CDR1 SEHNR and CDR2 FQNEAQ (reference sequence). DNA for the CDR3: TGTGCCAGCAGCTTTGCTGGGGGGGGCTCCTACGGGCAGTACTTC. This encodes CASSFAGGGSYGQYF.

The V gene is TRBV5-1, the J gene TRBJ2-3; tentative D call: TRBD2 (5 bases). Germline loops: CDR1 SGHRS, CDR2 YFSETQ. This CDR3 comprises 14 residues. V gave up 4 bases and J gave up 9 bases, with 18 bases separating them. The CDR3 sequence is CASSPRTGSDTQYF. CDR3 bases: TGCGCCAGCAGCCCCAGGACTGGGAGCGACACGCAGTATTTT. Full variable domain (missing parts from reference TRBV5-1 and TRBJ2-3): KAGVTQTPRYLIKTRGQQVTLSCSPISGHRSVSWYQQTPGQGLQFLFEYFSETQRNKGNFPGRFSGRQFSNSRSEMNVSTLELGDSALYLCASSPRTGSDTQYFGPGTRLTVL.

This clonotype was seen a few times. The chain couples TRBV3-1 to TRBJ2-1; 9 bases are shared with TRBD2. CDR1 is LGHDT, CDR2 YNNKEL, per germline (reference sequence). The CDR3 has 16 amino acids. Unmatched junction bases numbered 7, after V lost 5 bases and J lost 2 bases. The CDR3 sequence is CASSYDTSGPYNEQFF. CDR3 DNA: TGTGCCAGCAGCTACGACACTAGCGGGCCCTACAATGAGCAGTTCTTC.

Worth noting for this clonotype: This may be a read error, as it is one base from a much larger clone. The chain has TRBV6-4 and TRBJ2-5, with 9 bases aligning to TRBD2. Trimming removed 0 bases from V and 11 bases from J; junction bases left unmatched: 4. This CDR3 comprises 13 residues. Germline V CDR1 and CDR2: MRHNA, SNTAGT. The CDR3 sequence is CASSDSTSGEQYF. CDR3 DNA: TGTGCCAGCAGTGACTCGACTAGCGGTGAGCAGTACTTC.

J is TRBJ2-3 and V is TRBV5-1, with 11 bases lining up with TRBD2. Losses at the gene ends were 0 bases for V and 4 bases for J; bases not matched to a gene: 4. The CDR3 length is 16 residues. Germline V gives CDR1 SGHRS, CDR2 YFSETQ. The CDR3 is CASSLGLAGPADTQYF. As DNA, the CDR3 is TGCGCCAGCAGCTTGGGACTAGCGGGACCGGCAGATACGCAGTATTTT.

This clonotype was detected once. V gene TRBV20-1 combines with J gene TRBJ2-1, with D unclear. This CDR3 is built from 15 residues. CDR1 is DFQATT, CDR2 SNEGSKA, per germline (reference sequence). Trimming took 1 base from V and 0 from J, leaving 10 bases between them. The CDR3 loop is CSARGAASSYNEQFF. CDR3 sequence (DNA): TGCAGTGCTAGAGGGGCGGCGAGCTCCTACAATGAGCAGTTCTTC.

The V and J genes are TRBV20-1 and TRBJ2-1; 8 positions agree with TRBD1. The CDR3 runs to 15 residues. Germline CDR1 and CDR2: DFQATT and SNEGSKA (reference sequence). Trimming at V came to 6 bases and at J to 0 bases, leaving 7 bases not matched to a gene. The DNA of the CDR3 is TGCAGTGCCACAGGGGGGCATGGCTCCTACAATGAGCAGTTCTTC. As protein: CSATGGHGSYNEQFF.

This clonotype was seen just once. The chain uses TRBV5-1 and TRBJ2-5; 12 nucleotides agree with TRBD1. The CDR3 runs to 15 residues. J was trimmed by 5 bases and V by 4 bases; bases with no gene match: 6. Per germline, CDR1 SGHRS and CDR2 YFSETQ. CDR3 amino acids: CASSTGQGAQETQYF. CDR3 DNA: TGCGCCAGCAGCACGGGACAGGGGGCTCAGGAGACCCAGTACTTC.